This T cell receptor (beta chain) was obtained from a study of hypomethylating agent response in myelodysplastic syndrome (dated by TCRdb to the early 2020s). Concerning the study at large: The hypomethylating agent given was azacitidine in about 70% of the 11 patients and decitabine in 3 of 11 patients. Of the myelodysplastic syndrome patients in the cohort, 8 or 9 were male and 2 were female. A mean patient age of about 76 +/- 6.4 years was recorded, and a diploid cytogenetic profile was observed most commonly. The mutation found most frequently was TET2, which appeared in about 50% of the 11 patients. Complete response or hematologic improvement was achieved by six patients, and about 5 patients were classified as non-responders. Response was defined as complete response or hematologic improvement, and patients who met neither criterion were classified as non-responders. General findings and caveats noted by the study authors: The healthy control donors were not matched in age to the MDS patients, and this mismatch could have affected the comparison between MDS and healthy donors. After hypomethylating agent treatment, no significant change in richness, rarefaction diversity or clonality was seen, either across all patients or within response groups. A possible recognition of novel MDS antigens by the shared GLIPH2 clusters was not confirmed and needs experimental validation. Responders more often showed novel clonotypes emerging, while non-responders displayed more contracted clonotypes after treatment. Only ten to twelve patients were analyzed, so the study cohort was small.

The CDR1 and CDR2 encoded by the germline V gene are SGHVT and SQSDAQ. The CDR3 measures 14 amino acids from cysteine to phenylalanine. Only the CDR3 DNA stays, 42 bases, in frame from base 1. The V end loses 3 bases and the J end loses 7 bases, and a stretch of 13 bases separates them. Bulk bone marrow was analyzed, and T-cell subsets were not sorted. TCR beta CDR3 regions were immunosequenced from bone marrow of roughly 10 myelodysplastic syndrome patients before and after hypomethylating agent therapy. To track the repertoire longitudinally, every patient provided one baseline bone marrow along with two to three bone marrows taken at different post-treatment timepoints. Genomic DNA was isolated from whole bone marrow, and DNA quality was assessed with TapeStation, NanoDrop OneC and PicoGreen assays. As regards this clone: The antigen it binds to is not known. No much larger clone is present one base from it, and per-base qualities are unavailable. Different DNA sequences within this sample yield the same CDR3.

The receptor library was made with the immunoSEQ multiplex PCR assay. Each sample was run at survey resolution as two replicates of about 200 ng apiece, for a total of roughly 400 ng of DNA. Rearranged TCRB sequences in genomic DNA were detected with the hsTCRB kit, which uses multiplex PCR primers directed at V and J genes. The CDR3 region was amplified in a first PCR of roughly 33 cycles using the QIAGEN Multiplex PCR Kit. A roughly 8-cycle second PCR added sample barcodes and Illumina adapters to each replicate. Pooled libraries were quantified with a QuantStudio 6 and the KAPA library quantification kit. About 15 pM of pooled libraries was sequenced on an Illumina MiSeq using 156-cycle single-end reads and a 15-cycle index read. The original pipeline was this. VDJdb annotation flagged approximately 1.5% of 168,753 unique clonotypes as previously reported viral-epitope-specific. The immunoSEQ Data Assistant and immunoSEQ Analyzer converted raw reads into normalized, annotated TCRB repertoires. Clonotype analysis used the immunarch R package version 0.6.5 and BioAnalyzer. Before richness was estimated, every repertoire was downsampled to match the clone count of the smallest repertoire. Clonotypes were categorized as expanded, contracted or novel by Fisher's exact tests, where a novel clonotype had zero frequency before treatment. GLIPH2 clustered significantly changed CDR3 beta sequences using simulation_depth=1000 and kmer_min_depth=3, excluding CDR3s shorter than five residues. Entries here come from immuneACCESS through TCRdb and include only in-frame sequences with V and J called. Some clones fail to appear in such tables; in the studies checked, an unresolved V gene covers under half of the shortfall, and the cause of the remainder is unknown. V and J calls and clone size are given by that table; D and trimming were obtained from the DNA. This sample lists several thousand clones; more than 75% were detected once. The ten largest make up around 16% of the sample.

This receptor was obtained from a human donor with myelodysplastic syndrome. The chain links TRBV7-4 with TRBJ1-5, with the D gene not clear enough to name. The sample here was bone marrow, taken before or after starting hypomethylating agent treatment for myelodysplastic syndrome (not recorded which). The DNA reads TGTGCCAGCAGCTTCGTGGGAGGCGCACAGCCCCAGCATTTT. Translation gives CASSFVGGAQPQHF.